The source of this T cell receptor (beta chain) is a study of blood T cell repertoires in COVID-19. Per the original data handling: Nucleated cell counts were estimated from reference gene primer amplification. TCRdb keeps only in-frame clones here, not all; method: immunoSEQ multiplex PCR. That table is the source of V, J and clone size, and D and trimming were worked out from the DNA. The table has about 68,000 clones, 85% seen once; the top ten hold roughly 25%. Sequencing was done on a sample of peripheral blood. This TCR was recovered from a man in his fifties with acute or convalescent COVID-19.

The CDR3 region has the DNA TGTGCCAGCAGGGACTTCGGGCAGTACTATGGCTACACCTTC. It specifies CASRDFGQYYGYTF. This rearrangement joins TRBV2 to TRBJ1-2; no definite D call. V was cut by 6 bases and J by 3 bases, with 14 bases left in between. Germline V gene data show CDR1 as SNHLY and CDR2 as FYNNEI. This CDR3 has 14 residues.